This T cell receptor (beta chain) was retrieved from a study of T cell responses to AZD1222 COVID-19 vaccine. General observations from the study: There were vaccine-associated CD4 TCRs across spike, dominant at 160-218 and 743-854. Reportedly, close to half of spike-specific TCRs are directed against unmutated variant regions. Sampled repertoires all dated from after the peak T cell response.

Remarks on this clone: Its matching antigen is unknown. Different DNA sequences within this sample yield the same CDR3.

Germline V gene data show CDR1 as SGHNT and CDR2 as YENEEA. Trimming stripped 1 base from V and 4 bases from J, with 5 bases between. The CDR3 contains 13 residues. Measured with immunoSEQ multiplex PCR; TCRdb has only the in-frame clones, and not every one. The sample includes around 140,000 clones, around nine tenths of them seen just once. The sequence came from an adult who received the AZD1222 COVID-19 vaccine. The sample in question was peripheral blood, obtained 28 days after the second AZD1222 dose. This chain uses TRBV11-3 with TRBJ2-1, with unresolved D. DNA of the CDR3: TGTGCCAGCAGCTTAGGGGTTTACAATGAGCAGTTCTTC. This encodes CASSLGVYNEQFF.